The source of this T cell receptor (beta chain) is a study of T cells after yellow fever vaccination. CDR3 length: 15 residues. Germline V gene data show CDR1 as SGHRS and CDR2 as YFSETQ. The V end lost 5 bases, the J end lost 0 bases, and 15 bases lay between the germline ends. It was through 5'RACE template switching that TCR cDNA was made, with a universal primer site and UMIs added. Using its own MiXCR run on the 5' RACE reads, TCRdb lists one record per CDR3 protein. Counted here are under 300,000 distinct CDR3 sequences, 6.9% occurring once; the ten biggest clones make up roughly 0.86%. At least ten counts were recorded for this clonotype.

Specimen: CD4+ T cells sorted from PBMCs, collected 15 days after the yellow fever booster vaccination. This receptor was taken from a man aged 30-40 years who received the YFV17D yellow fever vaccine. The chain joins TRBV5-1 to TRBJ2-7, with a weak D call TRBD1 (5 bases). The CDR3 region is CASSLRYRHSYEQYF. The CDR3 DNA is TGCGCCAGCAGTCTCCGGTACAGGCACTCCTACGAGCAGTACTTC.